This record looks at one T cell receptor (beta chain) sequence and its context. The V end was cut by 5 bases, the J end by 5 bases, with 14 bases between. Germline CDR1 reads KGHDR; CDR2 reads SFDVKD. The CDR3 is 14 amino acids. This record comes from a study of T cell responses to AZD1222 COVID-19 vaccine. The repertoire was sequenced with immunoSEQ multiplex PCR; TCRdb's copy has only in-frame clones and lacks some. Of more than 95,000 clones in the sample, more than 80% were seen once. This receptor was obtained from an adult who received the AZD1222 COVID-19 vaccine. This sequence joins TRBV24-1 and TRBJ2-5; perhaps D is TRBD1 or TRBD2 (5 bases each). The sequenced sample was peripheral blood, obtained 28 days after the second AZD1222 dose. CDR3 DNA: TGTGCCACCAGTGGAGGGGTCACCGGGGAGACCCAGTACTTC. Translating it yields CATSGGVTGETQYF.